The rows below give T cell receptor beta chains drawn from one sample of a study of T cell responses to AZD1222 COVID-19 vaccine. TCRdb keeps only in-frame clones here, not all; method: immunoSEQ multiplex PCR. In the table there are about 110,000 clones, 85% to 90% of which are singletons. The specimen was peripheral blood, collected on day 0 of AZD1222 vaccination. These receptor sequences come from an adult in good health. CDR3s include the opening cysteine and the closing phenylalanine or tryptophan. The D gene is left open where the match is weak. Rows may omit the clone size; those that give it use once, few, many or a size class.

v_gene: TRBV27
abundance: -
d_gene: -
j_gene: TRBJ2-3
CDR3aa: CASSFLSADTQYF
CDR3nt: TGTGCCAGCAGTTTCTTGTCGGCAGATACGCAGTATTTT

v_gene: TRBV24-1
abundance: once
d_gene: TRBD2
j_gene: TRBJ2-3
CDR3aa: CATRGSGRAEDTQYF
CDR3nt: TGTGCCACCAGGGGAAGCGGGAGGGCCGAAGATACGCAGTATTTT

v_gene: TRBV6-2/TRBV6-3
abundance: -
d_gene: TRBD1
j_gene: TRBJ2-2
CDR3aa: CASSYNTGQGMNGELFF
CDR3nt: TGTGCCAGCAGTTACAATACTGGACAGGGGATGAACGGGGAGCTGTTTTTT

v_gene: TRBV12-3/TRBV12-4
abundance: -
d_gene: -
j_gene: TRBJ1-5
CDR3aa: CASNNNRREPQHF
CDR3nt: TGTGCCTCTAATAATAACAGGCGGGAGCCCCAGCATTTT

v_gene: TRBV10-1
abundance: once
d_gene: -
j_gene: TRBJ1-6
CDR3aa: CASSEPGPYSPLHF
CDR3nt: TGCGCCAGCAGTGAACCCGGTCCCTATTCACCCCTCCACTTT

v_gene: TRBV5-1
abundance: -
d_gene: -
j_gene: TRBJ2-5
CDR3aa: CASSLVGAEQETQYF
CDR3nt: TGCGCCAGCAGCTTGGTGGGGGCTGAGCAAGAGACCCAGTACTTC

v_gene: TRBV7-9
abundance: -
d_gene: -
j_gene: TRBJ1-5
CDR3aa: CASSLQDGWPQHF
CDR3nt: TGTGCCAGCAGCTTGCAGGATGGATGGCCCCAGCATTTT

v_gene: TRBV28
abundance: -
d_gene: TRBD2
j_gene: TRBJ2-6
CDR3aa: CASLREGISGANVLTF
CDR3nt: TGTGCCAGCCTCCGGGAGGGTATAAGCGGGGCCAACGTCCTGACTTTC

v_gene: TRBV14
abundance: -
d_gene: -
j_gene: TRBJ2-7
CDR3aa: CASSQDYRALEQYF
CDR3nt: TGTGCCAGCAGCCAAGATTACAGGGCTCTCGAGCAGTACTTC

v_gene: TRBV27
abundance: -
d_gene: -
j_gene: TRBJ1-3
CDR3aa: CASSSAGRAGNTIYF
CDR3nt: TGTGCCAGCAGTTCGGCGGGGAGGGCTGGAAACACCATATATTTT

v_gene: TRBV16
abundance: -
d_gene: -
j_gene: TRBJ1-4
CDR3aa: CASSHTTTNEKLFF
CDR3nt: TGTGCCAGCAGCCACACTACAACTAATGAAAAACTGTTTTTT

v_gene: TRBV18
abundance: many
d_gene: -
j_gene: TRBJ2-7
CDR3aa: CASSPGSGEGSEQYF
CDR3nt: TGTGCCAGCTCACCAGGCTCTGGAGAGGGAAGCGAGCAGTACTTC

v_gene: TRBV27
abundance: -
d_gene: -
j_gene: TRBJ2-1
CDR3aa: CASNPWGGSGNEQFF
CDR3nt: TGTGCCAGCAACCCGTGGGGTGGGTCTGGGAATGAGCAGTTCTTC

v_gene: TRBV6-2/TRBV6-3
abundance: -
d_gene: -
j_gene: TRBJ2-1
CDR3aa: CASSTRQETWVTSPYNEQFF
CDR3nt: TGTGCCAGCAGTACCAGACAGGAAACGTGGGTAACTAGCCCCTACAATGAGCAGTTCTTC

v_gene: TRBV7-8
abundance: -
d_gene: TRBD2
j_gene: TRBJ2-5
CDR3aa: CATRTSGSYQETQYF
CDR3nt: TGTGCCACCAGGACTAGCGGGAGCTACCAAGAGACCCAGTACTTC

v_gene: TRBV19
abundance: -
d_gene: -
j_gene: TRBJ1-1
CDR3aa: CATHGKGTLEAFF
CDR3nt: TGTGCCACCCACGGAAAAGGGACACTTGAAGCTTTCTTT

v_gene: TRBV19
abundance: -
d_gene: -
j_gene: TRBJ1-1
CDR3aa: CASSTGQNTEAFF
CDR3nt: TGTGCCAGTAGTACCGGACAGAACACTGAAGCTTTCTTT

v_gene: TRBV6-4
abundance: -
d_gene: TRBD2
j_gene: TRBJ2-3
CDR3aa: CASSDSSGRADTQYF
CDR3nt: TGTGCCAGCAGTGACTCTAGCGGGAGGGCCGATACGCAGTATTTT

v_gene: TRBV4-1
abundance: -
d_gene: -
j_gene: TRBJ2-2
CDR3aa: CASSQDTGLNTGELFF
CDR3nt: TGCGCCAGCAGCCAAGATACCGGACTTAACACCGGGGAGCTGTTTTTT